Shown below are 3 T cell receptor beta chains from a single sample sequenced in a study of blood T cell repertoires in COVID-19. Generated by immunoSEQ multiplex PCR, the TCRdb table keeps only in-frame clones and is missing some. The table includes approximately 270,000 clones, about 86% detected once. The material sequenced was peripheral blood. The receptors derive from a man older than 75 with acute or convalescent COVID-19.

V and J are TRBV6-5 and TRBJ1-6; D unclear. Trimming took 4 bases from V and 0 from J, leaving 10 bases between them. Per germline, CDR1 MNHEY and CDR2 SVGAGI. The CDR3 has 16 residues. The CDR3 DNA reads as TGTGCCAGCAGTTCCGATACTATCTCCTATAATTCACCCCTCCACTTT. As protein: CASSSDTISYNSPLHF.

The V and J genes are TRBV19 and TRBJ2-5; TRBD1 might be the D (5 bases). There are 13 residues in the CDR3. From germline, CDR1 is LNHDA and CDR2 SQIVND (reference sequence). V was trimmed by 8 bases and J by 2 bases, leaving 12 bases between them. The CDR3 DNA follows: TGTGCCAGTGCAAGGGGCCGGCAAGAGACCCAGTACTTC. This translates into CASARGRQETQYF.

The chain employs TRBV28 and TRBJ1-2; a possible D gene is TRBD1 (5 bases). The CDR3 totals 13 residues. The V end lost 7 bases, the J end lost 0 bases, and 9 bases lay between the germline ends. Germline V CDR1 and CDR2: MDHEN, SYDVKM. The CDR3 sequence is CASKQGANYGYTF. The CDR3 DNA sequence: TGTGCCAGCAAGCAAGGGGCTAACTATGGCTACACCTTC.